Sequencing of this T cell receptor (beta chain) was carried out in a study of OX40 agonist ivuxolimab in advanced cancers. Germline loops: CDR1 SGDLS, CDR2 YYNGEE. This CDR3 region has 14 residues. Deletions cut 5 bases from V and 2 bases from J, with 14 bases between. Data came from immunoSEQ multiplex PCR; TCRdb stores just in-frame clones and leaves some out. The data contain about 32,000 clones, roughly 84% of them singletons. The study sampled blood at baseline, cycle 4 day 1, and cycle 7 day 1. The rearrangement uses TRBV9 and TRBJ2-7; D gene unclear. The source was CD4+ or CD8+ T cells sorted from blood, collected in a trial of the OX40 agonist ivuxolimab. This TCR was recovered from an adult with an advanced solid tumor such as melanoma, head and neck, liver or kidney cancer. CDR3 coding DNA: TGTGCCAGCAGTGCCGGTGGAGAAGCCTACGAGCAGTACTTC. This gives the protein CASSAGGEAYEQYF.